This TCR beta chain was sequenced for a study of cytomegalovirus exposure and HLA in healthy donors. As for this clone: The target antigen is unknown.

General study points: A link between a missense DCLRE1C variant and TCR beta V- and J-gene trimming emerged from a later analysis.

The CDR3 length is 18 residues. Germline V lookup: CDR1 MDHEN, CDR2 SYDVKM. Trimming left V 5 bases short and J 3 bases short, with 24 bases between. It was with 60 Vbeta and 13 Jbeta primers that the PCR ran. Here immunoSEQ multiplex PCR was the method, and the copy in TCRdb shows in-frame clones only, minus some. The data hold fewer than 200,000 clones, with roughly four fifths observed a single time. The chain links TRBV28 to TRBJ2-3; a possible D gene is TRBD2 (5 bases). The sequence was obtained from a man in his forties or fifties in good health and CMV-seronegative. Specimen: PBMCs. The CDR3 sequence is CASSTARGEWFSTDTQYF. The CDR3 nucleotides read TGTGCCAGCAGTACCGCTCGGGGTGAGTGGTTTAGTACAGATACGCAGTATTTT.